This T cell receptor beta chain was found in a study of shared clonotypes between healthy human individuals. To note about this clone: Its target is unknown.

V was shortened by 5 bases and J by 7 bases, with 18 bases between the two germline ends. The CDR3 covers 15 residues. Per the germline V gene, CDR1 is SGHTA and CDR2 is FQGNSA. Libraries were prepared by immunoSEQ multiplex PCR; TCRdb keeps only in-frame clonotypes and omits some of them. The table has around 1.1 million clones, 60% to 80% seen once. Study-level results: Sequencing depth was expected to affect clonotype sharing among donors.

Donation came from healthy HIV-negative adults that had no recent acute infections or vaccinations. This receptor was identified in a man younger than 35 in good health. Some clones in this sample may be carry-over from other donors' samples. The specimen sequenced was memory CD4+ T cells from PBMCs. The sample's subset: CD45RA-negative fraction. V usage is TRBV7-2 and J usage is TRBJ1-5; D gene ambiguous. In nucleotides, the CDR3 is TGTGCCAGCAGCCTCGACGGGGAGTTTTGGCAGCCCCAGCATTTT. This encodes CASSLDGEFWQPQHF.